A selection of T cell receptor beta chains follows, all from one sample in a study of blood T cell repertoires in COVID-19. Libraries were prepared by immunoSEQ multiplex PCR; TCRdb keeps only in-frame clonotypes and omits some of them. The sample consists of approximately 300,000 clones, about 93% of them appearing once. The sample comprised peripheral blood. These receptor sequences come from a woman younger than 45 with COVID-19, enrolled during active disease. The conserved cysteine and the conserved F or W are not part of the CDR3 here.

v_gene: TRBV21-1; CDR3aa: ASSKAGKTSGRWNIQY
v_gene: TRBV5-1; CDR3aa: ASSLTGSLHSYT
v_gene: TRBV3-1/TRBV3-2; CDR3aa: ASSQGGLAVQETQY
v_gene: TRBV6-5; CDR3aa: ASSYPGRGGSEAF
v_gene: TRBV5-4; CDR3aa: ASSPGAPGLAGGLRLAQY
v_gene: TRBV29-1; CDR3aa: SLVLQGPPGNTIY
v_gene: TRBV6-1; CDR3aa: ASSEVDSSYNEQF
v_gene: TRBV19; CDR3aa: ASSKYSGSSYEQY
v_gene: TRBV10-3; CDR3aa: AISAVQGTEAF
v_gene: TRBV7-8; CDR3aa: ASSPGGGRGEQF
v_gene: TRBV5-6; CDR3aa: ASSERTSSYNEQF
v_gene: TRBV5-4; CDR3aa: ASSSKPGQDNEKLF
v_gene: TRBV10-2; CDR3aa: ASRTDRGLGEQY
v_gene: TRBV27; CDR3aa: ASRRTGGADGYT
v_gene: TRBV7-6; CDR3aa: ASSLAADYNSPLH
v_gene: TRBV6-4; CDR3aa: ASSDSQNTEAF
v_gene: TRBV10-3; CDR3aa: AISESGLAGGNEQF
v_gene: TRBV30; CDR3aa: AWTPSYNEQF